A selection of T cell receptor beta chains follows, all from one sample in a study of blood T cell repertoires in COVID-19. Some clones are missing from TCRdb's copy, which holds only in-frame ones; the method was immunoSEQ multiplex PCR. The sample consists of hundreds of thousands of clones, about 85% of them appearing once. Sequencing used PBMCs or T cells enriched from blood (not recorded which). Every receptor here comes from a woman in her sixties who had recovered from COVID-19. CDR3s include the opening cysteine and the closing phenylalanine or tryptophan. D genes are given only for firm matches. Expanded clones are given a class, and other clones once, few, many or no size at all.

>NA|TRBJ1-1|TRBV29-1|NA
TGCAGCGCCAGGGTAACCGTGGGCACTGAAGCTTTCTTT
CSARVTVGTEAFF
>few|TRBJ2-5|TRBV5-6|NA
TGTGCCAGCAGCCTCGGGCGGGTTTGGGAGACCCAGTACTTC
CASSLGRVWETQYF
>NA|TRBJ2-3|TRBV12-5|NA
TGTGCTAGTGGTTTACGAGCGGATCTCACAGATACGCAGTATTTT
CASGLRADLTDTQYF
>NA|TRBJ1-4|TRBV10-3|TRBD1
TGTGCCATCAGTCCGGGACAGGGGGCAACTAATGAAAAACTGTTTTTT
CAISPGQGATNEKLFF
>NA|TRBJ2-1|TRBV11-2|TRBD2
TGTGCCAGCAGCCGGACTAGCCCGGGTGAGCAGTTCTTC
CASSRTSPGEQFF
>NA|TRBJ2-2|TRBV19|NA
TGTGCCAGTAGTCGCACAGGGTACGCCGGGGAGCTGTTTTTT
CASSRTGYAGELFF
>NA|TRBJ1-2|TRBV28|TRBD1
TGTGCCAGCAGTTCCCTACCTGGACAGGGCGACTATGGCTACACCTTC
CASSSLPGQGDYGYTF
>NA|TRBJ2-2|TRBV7-2|NA
TGTGCCAGCAGCCCCCGGGGGTACGGGGAGCTGTTTTTT
CASSPRGYGELFF
>NA|TRBJ1-1|TRBV10-2|NA
TGCGCCAGCACGCGAGGCGTGAACACTGAAGCTTTCTTT
CASTRGVNTEAFF
>NA|TRBJ1-5|TRBV2|TRBD1
TGTGCCAGCAGCTTAGGACAGGGGAGCAATCAGCCCCAGCATTTT
CASSLGQGSNQPQHF
>NA|TRBJ1-5|TRBV12-3/TRBV12-4|NA
TGTGCCAGCAGCCCCGGGGTCAGACAGCCCCAGCATTTT
CASSPGVRQPQHF
>NA|TRBJ1-1|TRBV2|NA
TGTGCCAGCAATTTGGGCCTTCAAGCTTTCTTT
CASNLGLQAFF
>NA|TRBJ1-2|TRBV19|TRBD1
TGTGCCAGTAGTCCGCCGGGACAGGGATATGGCTACACCTTC
CASSPPGQGYGYTF
>NA|TRBJ1-5|TRBV28|NA
TGTGCCAGTAAGACACGACCAGAATTGGGGCCCCAGCATTTT
CASKTRPELGPQHF
>NA|TRBJ1-6|TRBV7-8|NA
TGTGCCAGCAGCTTACAGAATTATAATTCACCCCTCCACTTT
CASSLQNYNSPLHF
>NA|TRBJ1-3|TRBV7-9|NA
TGTGCCAGCAGCTCCTTTACAGGAAACACCATATATTTT
CASSSFTGNTIYF
>NA|TRBJ2-3|TRBV7-2|TRBD2
TGTGCCAGCAGCTTATTCGCGGGGGGGACCACAGATACGCAGTATTTT
CASSLFAGGTTDTQYF
>once|TRBJ1-3|TRBV24-1|TRBD1
TGTGCCACCAGTGACCCCGGGACAGGCAACACCATATATTTT
CATSDPGTGNTIYF
>NA|TRBJ1-5|TRBV14|NA
TGTGCCAGCAGCCAAGATCGACGGACAGCGTTTTTT
CASSQDRRTAFF
>NA|TRBJ2-5|TRBV19|NA
TGTGCCAGTAGTAGCAGGGCCCTCATGGCCCAGTACTTC
CASSSRALMAQYF
>NA|TRBJ1-4|TRBV5-1|NA
TGCGCCAGCAGCTTGGAGCGGCCGAATGAAAAACTGTTTTTT
CASSLERPNEKLFF
>NA|TRBJ1-5|TRBV2|TRBD1
TGTGCCAGCATTCCCGACAGGGGAGGACAAGGAGCCCAGCATTTT
CASIPDRGGQGAQHF
>once|TRBJ2-1|TRBV10-2|TRBD2
TGCGCCAGCAGTAAGGGACTAGCGGGGGGTCGCGCCGAGCAGTTCTTC
CASSKGLAGGRAEQFF
>NA|TRBJ2-2|TRBV7-9|NA
TGTGCCAGCAGCTTAGGCGGTTGGACCGGGGAGCTGTTTTTT
CASSLGGWTGELFF
>NA|TRBJ2-4|TRBV19|TRBD1
TGTGCCAGTAGGGGGGACAGGGGGTATACCATTCAGTACTTC
CASRGDRGYTIQYF
>NA|TRBJ2-1|TRBV5-1|NA
TGCGCCAGCAGCTTCGGGGTGACCAATGAGCAGTTCTTC
CASSFGVTNEQFF
>NA|TRBJ1-4|TRBV4-1|NA
TGCGCCAGCAGCCAAGTCCGGCAGATGGAGAATGAAAAACTGTTTTTT
CASSQVRQMENEKLFF